This record covers a single T cell receptor beta chain. This record comes from a study of cytomegalovirus exposure and HLA in healthy donors. PCR was performed using 60 Vbeta and 13 Jbeta primers. Clones were read by immunoSEQ multiplex PCR, and TCRdb kept only the in-frame ones, dropping some. The table shows about 140,000 clones, with 76% occurring only once. CDR1 MNHNS and CDR2 SASEGT come from the germline V gene. CDR3 length: 17 amino acids. Trimming removed 0 bases from V and 2 bases from J; junction bases left unmatched: 8. Material: PBMCs. This receptor was obtained from a female donor in good health and CMV-seropositive. The gene calls are TRBV6-1 and TRBJ2-3; TRBD2 agrees at 7 bases. Here the CDR3 reads CASSEARRGGYTDTQYF. The CDR3 DNA sequence: TGTGCCAGCAGTGAAGCGCGAAGGGGAGGGTACACAGATACGCAGTATTTT.